Sequencing of this TCR beta chain was carried out in a study of T cell repertoires in cytomegalovirus infection. About the study: Signatures in public TCR beta sequences pointed to both CMV infection and matching HLA type. Study outcomes and limitations: Cumulative public TCR beta family frequency identified CMV carriers with the relevant HLA.

Trimming removed 3 bases from V and 8 bases from J, with 17 bases in between. CDR1 is SGHRS and CDR2 is YFSETQ in the germline V gene. CDR3 size: 14 residues. TCRdb recomputed calls from the reads with MiXCR, one row per CDR3 protein. The table shows 110,000 to 150,000 distinct CDR3 sequences, with about 6.1% occurring only once. This clonotype was seen more than once but under ten times. Its antigen remains unknown. The rearrangement joins TRBV5-1 to TRBJ1-2, with D perhaps TRBD1 (6 bases). The sequence was obtained from a human donor in good health (CMV status not recorded). Some clones in this sample may be carry-over from other donors' samples. Sequenced: PBMCs. This chain's CDR3 is CASSSPGGLEGYTF. The CDR3, as DNA: TGCGCCAGCAGCTCCCCGGGGGGCTTGGAAGGCTACACCTTC.